One and the same sample provided the 19 T cell receptor beta chains below, sequenced in a study of blood T cells in healthy people across ages. A second 7 to 11 cycle PCR used barcoded and J-beta primers. TCRdb used MiXCR to reprocess the 5' RACE reads, holding one entry per CDR3 protein. The table includes around 1,600,000 distinct CDR3 sequences, about 45% detected once. Material: blood. Receptor source: a woman aged 18-35 years in good health.

This clonotype has at least ten counts. A much more abundant neighbour one base away suggests this may be a read error. V and J are TRBV29-1 and TRBJ2-1; D possibly matches TRBD1 or TRBD2 (6 bases each). V lost 5 bases to trimming and J lost 3 bases, with 14 bases between them. The CDR3 is 14 residues long. Per the germline V gene, CDR1 is SQVTM and CDR2 is ANQGSEA. DNA of the CDR3: TGCAGCGTTCCTGCGGGACAAAACTACAATGAGCAGTTCTTC. Amino acids: CSVPAGQNYNEQFF.

As for this clonotype: A read error may produce the germline difference seen at one junction end. This sequence joins TRBV12-3 or TRBV12-4 and TRBJ1-2; D is perhaps TRBD1 (6 bases). This CDR3 has 14 residues. The CDR3 sequence: CAGSFTGSGLGYTF. DNA of the CDR3: TGTGCCGGCAGCTTCACAGGGTCCGGTCTTGGCTACACCTTC.

The V call is TRBV27, the J call TRBJ2-3; 7 bases map to TRBD1. CDR1 MNHEY and CDR2 SMNVEV come from the germline V gene (reference sequence). The junction had 8 bases not matched to a gene; V was cut back by 5 bases and J by 3 bases. CDR3 length: 15 amino acids. The CDR3 region has the DNA TGTGCCAGCAGTAGAACAGGGGTGAGGACAGATACGCAGTATTTT. This sequence encodes CASSRTGVRTDTQYF.

This chain links TRBV11-3 with TRBJ2-1; TRBD2 matches 7 bases. The V gene end was trimmed by 0 bases and the J gene end by 3 bases; junction bases not matched to a gene: 5. Germline V gene lookup returns CDR1 SGHNT and CDR2 YENEEA. The CDR3 length is 16 residues. This CDR3 is CASSLDGTMNYNEQFF. In DNA form, the CDR3 reads TGTGCCAGCAGCTTAGATGGGACTATGAACTACAATGAGCAGTTCTTC.

This rearrangement joins TRBV6-2 or TRBV6-3 to TRBJ1-2; TRBD1 agrees at 7 bases. J lost 1 base, V lost 6 bases, and 20 bases had no gene match. This CDR3 has 19 amino acids. Germline V gene lookup returns CDR1 MNHEY and CDR2 SVGEGT. The CDR3 region is CASSPAPAGTARINYGYTF. The CDR3 bases are TGTGCCAGCAGCCCCGCGCCGGCTGGGACAGCGAGGATTAACTATGGCTACACCTTC.

V gene TRBV9 combines with J gene TRBJ2-7; 8 positions agree with TRBD1. V was clipped by 0 bases and J by 5 bases; unmatched bases: 10. From germline, CDR1 is SGDLS and CDR2 YYNGEE. There are 16 residues in the CDR3. The CDR3 is CASSVGSRQGFHEQYF. The CDR3 nucleotides read TGTGCCAGCAGCGTAGGGTCGAGACAGGGGTTCCACGAGCAGTACTTC.

There are a few counts of this clonotype. The chain's CDR3 is CSVEDEGGELFF. CDR3 nucleotides: TGCAGCGTTGAAGATGAAGGCGGGGAGCTGTTTTTT. The chain couples TRBV29-1 to TRBJ2-2, with D unresolved. The germline V and J ends were trimmed by 0 bases and 7 bases, with 6 bases remaining between them. The CDR3 is 12 residues long. Germline V gene sequence: CDR1 SQVTM, CDR2 ANQGSEA.

The V and J genes are TRBV5-1 and TRBJ2-3; 7 bases align to TRBD2. In germline, CDR1 is SGHRS, CDR2 YFSETQ. The junction had 4 bases not matched to a gene; V was cut back by 0 bases and J by 3 bases. The CDR3 spans 15 residues. CDR3 sequence (DNA): TGCGCCAGCAGCTTGGACGGGGGGACGACAGATACGCAGTATTTT. Protein product: CASSLDGGTTDTQYF.

The rearrangement uses TRBV27 and TRBJ1-3; D not resolved. This CDR3 is 14 amino acids long. Germline CDR1 and CDR2: MNHEY and SMNVEV (reference sequence). V gave up 3 bases and J gave up 0 bases, with 6 bases separating them. For the CDR3, the DNA is TGTGCCAGCAGTTTGGGGATCTCTGGAAACACCATATATTTT. It translates to CASSLGISGNTIYF.

CDR3 loop: CASSQGGALNTEAFF. For the CDR3, the DNA is TGCGCCAGCAGCCAAGGCGGGGCCCTGAACACTGAAGCTTTCTTT. This chain connects TRBV4-1 to TRBJ1-1, with a possible D match to TRBD1 (5 bases). V lost 1 base, J lost 0 bases, and 9 bases lay in between. The CDR3 runs to 15 residues. Germline V lookup: CDR1 MGHRA, CDR2 YSYEKL.

The chain combines TRBV2 with TRBJ2-7, with TRBD1 matching over 8 bases. V shed 5 bases and J 6 bases; nucleotides not matched to a gene: 9. CDR1 and CDR2 from the germline V gene are SNHLY and FYNNEI. The CDR3 runs 14 residues. The CDR3 DNA reads as TGTGCCAGCAGTACAGGACAGGGATGGGCCGAGCAGTACTTC. It yields the protein CASSTGQGWAEQYF.

This clonotype has only a few counts. The chain joins TRBV10-3 to TRBJ2-3; TRBD2 matches 8 bases. Trimming took 5 bases from V and 1 from J; bases not matched to a gene: 5. Germline CDR1 and CDR2: ENHRY and SYGVKD. The CDR3 length is 15 residues. In DNA, the CDR3 is TGTGCCATCAGTTTCCGGGGGGGCCGCACAGATACGCAGTATTTT. Translation: CAISFRGGRTDTQYF.

This clonotype was seen only once. The chain links TRBV18 to TRBJ1-3; D unresolved. The V end lost 1 base, the J end lost 2 bases, and 9 bases lay between the germline ends. This CDR3 is built from 15 residues. Per the germline V gene, CDR1 is KGHSH and CDR2 is LQKENI. CDR3 sequence reads: CASSPRAGTGNTIYF. CDR3 sequence (DNA): TGTGCCAGCTCACCACGTGCGGGAACTGGAAACACCATATATTTT.

The chain recombines TRBV29-1 with TRBJ2-3; D is undetermined. CDR3 length: 10 residues. V lost 7 bases and J 6 bases, leaving 8 bases between the germline ends. Germline lookup yields CDR1 SQVTM and CDR2 ANQGSEA. In DNA, the CDR3 is TGCAGCGCCCTCTCCGATACGCAGTATTTT. Protein: CSALSDTQYF.

The J gene is TRBJ1-5, the V gene TRBV6-6; D not resolved. The ends were cut back, 7 bases at V and 9 bases at J, with 16 bases in the middle. Germline V gene sequence: CDR1 MNHNY, CDR2 SVGAGI (reference sequence). The CDR3 spans 13 residues. DNA for the CDR3: TGTGCCAGCATGGGCAGCCAATATCGGCCCCAGCATTTT. It codes for CASMGSQYRPQHF.

This clonotype was observed a handful of times. This chain connects TRBV9 to TRBJ2-7, with D hard to call. The CDR3 spans 14 residues. The V gene lost 0 bases and the J gene lost 7 bases, with 14 bases spanning the gap. Germline V CDR1 and CDR2: SGDLS, YYNGEE. The CDR3 sequence: CASSVAGSYNEQYF. CDR3 in DNA: TGTGCCAGCAGCGTAGCGGGTTCCTACAATGAGCAGTACTTC.

This clonotype was found a few times. V is TRBV27 and J is TRBJ1-5; D call uncertain. This CDR3 has 14 amino acids. Per the germline V gene, CDR1 is MNHEY and CDR2 is SMNVEV (reference sequence). V was cut by 3 bases and J by 0 bases, with 6 bases left in between. The CDR3 coding sequence is TGTGCCAGCAGTTTGGTGGCTAGCAATCAGCCCCAGCATTTT. Its translation is CASSLVASNQPQHF.

The V and J genes are TRBV20-1 and TRBJ2-7, with D possibly matching TRBD1 (5 bases). Germline V gene sequence: CDR1 DFQATT, CDR2 SNEGSKA (reference sequence). V lost 0 bases to trimming and J lost 9 bases, with 15 bases between them. The CDR3 length is 13 residues. In nucleotides, the CDR3 is TGCAGTGCTAGAGATCTAAATGGGGCTGTGCAGTACTTC. It yields the protein CSARDLNGAVQYF.

The chain uses TRBV29-1 and TRBJ1-2; TRBD1 matches 8 bases. The germline CDR1 and CDR2 sequences are SQVTM and ANQGSEA. The CDR3 runs to 12 residues. The V gene end was trimmed by 6 bases and the J gene end by 8 bases; junction bases not matched to a gene: 8. The CDR3 here is CSVAQGAKGYTF. CDR3 bases: TGCAGCGTAGCCCAGGGGGCGAAAGGCTACACCTTC.